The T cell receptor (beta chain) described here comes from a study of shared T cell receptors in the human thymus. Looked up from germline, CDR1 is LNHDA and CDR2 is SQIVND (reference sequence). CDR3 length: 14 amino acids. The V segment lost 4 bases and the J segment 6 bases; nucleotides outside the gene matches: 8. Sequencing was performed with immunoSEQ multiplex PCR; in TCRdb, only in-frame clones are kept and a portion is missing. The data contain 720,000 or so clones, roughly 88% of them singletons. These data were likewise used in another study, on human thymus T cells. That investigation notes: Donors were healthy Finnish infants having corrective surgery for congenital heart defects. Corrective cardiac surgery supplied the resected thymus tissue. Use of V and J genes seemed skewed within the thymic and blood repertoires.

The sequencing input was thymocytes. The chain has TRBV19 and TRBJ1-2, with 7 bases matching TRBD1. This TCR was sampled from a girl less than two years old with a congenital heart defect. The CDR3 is CASSSPTRGDGYTF. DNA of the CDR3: TGTGCCAGTAGTAGTCCTACCAGGGGGGATGGCTACACCTTC. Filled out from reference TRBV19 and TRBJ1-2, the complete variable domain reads DGGITQSPKYLFRKEGQNVTLSCEQNLNHDAMYWYRQDPGQGLRLIYYSQIVNDFQKGDIAEGYSVSREKKESFPLTVTSAQKNPTAFYLCASSSPTRGDGYTFGSGTRLTVV.